Listed here are 2 T cell receptor beta chains from one sample, sequenced in a study of cytomegalovirus exposure and HLA in healthy donors. 60 Vbeta and 13 Jbeta primers were used in PCR. Method: immunoSEQ multiplex PCR; TCRdb's copy keeps in-frame clones and lacks some. The profile shows under 130,000 clones, less than 80% of them singletons. Sequencing input: PBMCs. All receptors derive from a man in his thirties or forties in good health and CMV-seronegative.

V is TRBV15 and J is TRBJ1-1, with 9 bases fitting TRBD1. There are 13 residues in the CDR3. Germline trimming cut 9 bases from V and 5 bases from J; bases unmatched to any gene: 7. CDR1 and CDR2 from the germline V gene are LNHNV and YYDKDF (reference sequence). CDR3 loop: CATTTGGDTEAFF. The CDR3 DNA sequence: TGTGCCACTACTACAGGGGGCGATACTGAAGCTTTCTTT.

The chain links TRBV27 to TRBJ2-2; 11 positions match TRBD2. Looked up from germline, CDR1 is MNHEY and CDR2 is SMNVEV (reference sequence). Trimming removed 6 bases from V and 1 base from J; junction bases left unmatched: 13. The CDR3 runs to 19 residues. In DNA, the CDR3 is TGTGCCAGCAGCCACGATATAGCGGGAGGGCCTCGGAACACCGGGGAGCTGTTTTTT. Translation gives CASSHDIAGGPRNTGELFF.